This TCR beta chain was recorded in a study of T cell clones after liver transplantation. Study summary: Timepoints were pre-transplant, pre-withdrawal, and after withdrawal was completed or failed.

Data came from immunoSEQ multiplex PCR; TCRdb stores just in-frame clones and leaves some out. The data contain tens of thousands of clones, approximately 84% of them singletons. Sequenced material: CD4+ T cells from blood, taken before liver transplant. This TCR derives from a human donor who received a liver transplant.

CDR3 sequence: CASSRDRTYEQYF. CDR3 sequence (DNA): TGTGCCAGCAGCCGGGACAGGACCTACGAGCAGTACTTC. This sequence joins TRBV7-9 and TRBJ2-7; TRBD1 matches 8 bases. This CDR3 spans 13 amino acids. Germline CDR1 reads SEHNR; CDR2 reads FQNEAQ (reference sequence). The V and J ends lost 5 bases and 2 bases, in that order; junction bases with no gene match: 2. Variable domain in full (rest from reference TRBV7-9 and TRBJ2-7): DTGVSQNPRHKITKRGQNVTFRCDPISEHNRLYWYRQTLGQGPEFLTYFQNEAQLEKSRLLSDRFSAERPKGSFSTLEIQRTEQGDSAMYLCASSRDRTYEQYFGPGTRLTVT.